This T cell receptor (beta chain) was sequenced in a study of blood T cell repertoires in COVID-19. Ages ranged from about 18 to 89 years, with residence in under 25 US areas. Sequencing used immunoSEQ multiplex PCR; TCRdb keeps in-frame clones, though not all of them. The repertoire consists of around 360,000 clones, with over 75% occurring once and the leading ten covering approximately 3.1%. The receptor's source is a woman in her 30s who had recovered from COVID-19. Sequenced sample: PBMCs or T cells enriched from blood (not recorded which).

The CDR3 region is CASSYRQGLQPQHF. The CDR3 nucleotides are TGTGCCAGCAGTTACCGACAGGGTCTGCAGCCCCAGCATTTT. The V and J genes are TRBV27 and TRBJ1-5, with 7 bases that match TRBD1. CDR1 MNHEY and CDR2 SMNVEV come from the germline V gene (reference sequence). This CDR3 is 14 amino acids long. The trim removed 4 bases at V and 7 bases at J, leaving 7 bases unmatched.